This T cell receptor (beta chain) was captured in a study of PD-1 blockade in classical Hodgkin lymphoma. Study-wide results and caveats: When set against healthy donors, newly diagnosed patients were reported to show lower baseline TCR diversity. The authors have not defined what causes the repertoire differences, possibly disease activity or prior therapy.

Turning to this clone: Its antigen remains unidentified.

Relapses following autologous stem cell transplantation were seen in all patients, with brentuximab vedotin exposure varying. Best responses were complete response, partial response or progressive disease. The method was immunoSEQ multiplex PCR; TCRdb's version includes in-frame clones alone and lacks a portion of them. Of about 86,000 clones in the sample, about nine tenths are singletons; the top ten hold 20% to 25%. CDR1 SNHLY and CDR2 FYNNEI come from the germline V gene. The CDR3 contains 17 residues. Trimming cost V 8 bases and J 1 base, with 24 bases left between them. The sequenced sample was peripheral blood mononuclear cells (PBMCs), obtained at baseline. J is TRBJ2-7 and V is TRBV2, with D perhaps given as TRBD1 or TRBD2 (5 bases each). The receptor was isolated from a human donor with classical Hodgkin lymphoma. The CDR3 nucleotides are TGTGCCAGCGATAAATCCGGGACCCGGGCTCTTTCCTACGAGCAGTACTTC. As protein: CASDKSGTRALSYEQYF.